One T cell receptor (beta chain) is described in this entry. Its antigen remains unidentified. The junction and the germline gene differ at one end; a read error may be behind it. TCRdb reprocessed the reads via MiXCR and lists one record per CDR3 protein. The sample contains some 350,000 distinct CDR3 sequences, 15% to 20% of which appear only once. Germline CDR1 reads MGHRA; CDR2 reads YSYEKL. The CDR3 covers 12 residues. This record belongs to a study of T cell repertoires in cytomegalovirus infection. Study summary: Public signatures in TCR beta pointed to CMV infection and matching HLA type. General study points: Based on cumulative public TCR beta family frequency, carriers of CMV plus the relevant HLA were identified.

The sequence derives from a human donor in good health (CMV status not recorded). Some clones in this sample may be carry-over from other donors' samples. The chain employs TRBV4-1 and TRBJ1-2; D is unclear. The sequenced sample was PBMCs. The CDR3: CASSQGEAGCTF. The DNA for the CDR3 is TGTGCCAGCAGCCAAGGAGAAGCCGGCTGCACCTTC.